This T cell receptor (delta chain) was found in a study of γδ T cells in repeated Plasmodium falciparum infection. This clone was detected many times. A far larger clone lies a single base away; this is likely a read error. Other DNA sequences from this sample encode an identical CDR3 as well. Vgamma9/Vdelta2+ and Vdelta2-negative gammadelta T cells were flow-sorted from PBMC for bulk sequencing. Germline V lookup: CDR1 GEAIGNYY, CDR2 EKD. The CDR3 length is 14 residues. Germline trimming cut 4 bases from V and 3 bases from J; bases unmatched to any gene: 7. TCRdb re-identified clones in the multiplex PCR reads via CATT. The table records 85,000 to 90,000 delta-chain clones, 1.4% of them present only once.

The source is a pool of human donors (malaria-infected and uninfected, not separated). The rearrangement links TRDV2 to TRDJ1, with 7 bases matching TRDD3. The specimen was gamma-delta T cells from blood. The CDR3 reads CACDPITGADKLIF. For the CDR3, the DNA is TGTGCCTGTGATCCTATTACTGGGGCCGATAAACTCATCTTT.